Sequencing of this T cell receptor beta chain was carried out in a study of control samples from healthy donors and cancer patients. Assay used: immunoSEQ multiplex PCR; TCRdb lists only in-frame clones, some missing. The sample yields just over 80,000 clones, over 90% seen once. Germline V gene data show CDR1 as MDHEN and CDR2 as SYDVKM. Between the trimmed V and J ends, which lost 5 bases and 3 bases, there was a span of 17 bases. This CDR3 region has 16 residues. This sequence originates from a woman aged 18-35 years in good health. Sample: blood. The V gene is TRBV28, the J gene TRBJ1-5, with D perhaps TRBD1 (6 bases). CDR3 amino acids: CASSPQGSGYNQPQHF. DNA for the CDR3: TGTGCCAGCAGTCCCCAGGGGTCGGGGTACAATCAGCCCCAGCATTTT.